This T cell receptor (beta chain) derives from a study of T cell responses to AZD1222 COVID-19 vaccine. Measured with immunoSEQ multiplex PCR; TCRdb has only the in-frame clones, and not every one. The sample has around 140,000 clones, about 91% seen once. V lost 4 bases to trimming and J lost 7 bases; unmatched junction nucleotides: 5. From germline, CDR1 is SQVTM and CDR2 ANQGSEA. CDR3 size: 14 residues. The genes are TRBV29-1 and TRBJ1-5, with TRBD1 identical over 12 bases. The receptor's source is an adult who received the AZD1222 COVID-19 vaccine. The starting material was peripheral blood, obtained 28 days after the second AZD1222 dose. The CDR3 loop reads CSVGGQGAGQPQHF. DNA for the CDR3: TGCAGCGTTGGGGGACAGGGGGCCGGACAGCCCCAGCATTTT.